One T cell receptor beta chain is described in this entry. With random hexamers, reverse transcription was performed on about 0.5 to 1 ug of RNA. TCRdb reprocessed the immunoSEQ multiplex PCR reads via MiXCR and lists one record per CDR3 protein. Here the sample spans about 130,000 distinct CDR3 sequences, roughly 94% being singletons. V lost 2 bases to trimming and J lost 1 base, with 15 bases between them. The CDR3 loop spans 16 amino acids. Per germline, CDR1 MDHEN and CDR2 SYDVKM. This sample is drawn from a study of CD8 T cells in Susac syndrome. The chain is built from TRBV28 and TRBJ2-7; D is uncertain. Sequenced: CD8+ T cells from PBMCs. This receptor was taken from a human donor with Susac syndrome. The CDR3, as DNA: TGTGCCAGCAGTTTACGGCCCTCAGTGGGGTCCTACGAGCAGTACTTC. It codes for CASSLRPSVGSYEQYF.